This passage covers 4 T cell receptor beta chains from one sample sequenced in a study of neurological immune-mediated disorders. A single record per CDR3 protein comes from TCRdb applying MiXCR to the 5' RACE reads. This sample carries fewer than 40,000 distinct CDR3 sequences, around 4% of them seen once, and the ten largest clones take roughly 23%. The sample consisted of CD4+ T cells from blood. These TCRs come from a woman aged 40 to 50 in good health.

This clonotype was seen ten or more times. This chain connects TRBV6-5 to TRBJ2-2; D gene unclear. This CDR3 is built from 14 residues. Trimming took off 0 bases at V and 2 bases at J, with 4 bases between the two ends. Germline lookup yields CDR1 MNHEY and CDR2 SVGAGI. Here the CDR3 reads CASSYSYNTGELFF. As DNA, the CDR3 is TGTGCCAGCAGTTACTCCTACAACACCGGGGAGCTGTTTTTT.

This clonotype was counted ten times or more. V is TRBV12-3 or TRBV12-4 and J is TRBJ2-1; 9 nucleotides line up with TRBD2. This CDR3 contains 17 residues. J gave up 4 bases and V 6 bases, and 13 bases lay outside the gene matches. The CDR3 DNA follows: TGTGCCAGCAGGCCTGCGGGGGCCAGCGGGGGGTACAATGAGCAGTTCTTC. It is translated as CASRPAGASGGYNEQFF.

This clonotype was counted ten times or more. This sequence joins TRBV20-1 and TRBJ2-7; TRBD1 or TRBD2 may be the D gene (5 bases each). The CDR3 is made up of 14 amino acids. Looked up from germline, CDR1 is DFQATT and CDR2 is SNEGSKA (reference sequence). Trimming shortened V by 0 bases and J by 9 bases, and 18 bases separated the two germline ends. The CDR3 loop is CSARDVGTVGGQYF. Written as DNA, the CDR3 is TGCAGTGCTAGAGATGTAGGGACGGTCGGAGGGCAGTACTTC.

There are many counts of this clonotype. V gene TRBV9 combines with J gene TRBJ2-7; 9 nucleotides match TRBD1. V lost 5 bases and J lost 5; bases outside the gene matches: 11. This CDR3 comprises 15 residues. The V gene's germline CDR1 is SGDLS and CDR2 YYNGEE. DNA for the CDR3: TGTGCCAGCAGTTATGCCGGGACAGGGTCGGACGAGCAGTACTTC. Amino acid sequence: CASSYAGTGSDEQYF.